The source of this T cell receptor (beta chain) is a study of blood T cell repertoires in COVID-19. On the study more broadly: Collection of acute and convalescent COVID-19 samples took place in the United States, Italy and Spain. T cells, B-cell-depleted T cells, or PBMCs provided the cDNA or gDNA that served as material.

Adults between about 18 and 95 years of age took part from approximately 24 US areas. Participants were placed into cohorts based on the clinical history they reported. V was cut by 0 bases and J by 5 bases, with 13 bases left in between. Germline CDR1 KGHDR, CDR2 SFDVKD. The CDR3 runs 16 residues. Assay used: immunoSEQ multiplex PCR; TCRdb lists only in-frame clones, some missing. The repertoire includes about 280,000 clones, more than 70% of them detected once, and under 2.5% sits in the top ten. This TCR was sampled from a woman aged 60 to 75 in a cohort exposed to, infected with or recovered from COVID-19 (not recorded which). The chain combines TRBV24-1 with TRBJ2-1, with unresolved D. The material sequenced was PBMCs or T cells enriched from blood (not recorded which). CDR3 nucleotides: TGTGCCACCAGTGATTTGGCCAGAAGTCCGAACAATGAGCAGTTCTTC. This codes for CATSDLARSPNNEQFF.